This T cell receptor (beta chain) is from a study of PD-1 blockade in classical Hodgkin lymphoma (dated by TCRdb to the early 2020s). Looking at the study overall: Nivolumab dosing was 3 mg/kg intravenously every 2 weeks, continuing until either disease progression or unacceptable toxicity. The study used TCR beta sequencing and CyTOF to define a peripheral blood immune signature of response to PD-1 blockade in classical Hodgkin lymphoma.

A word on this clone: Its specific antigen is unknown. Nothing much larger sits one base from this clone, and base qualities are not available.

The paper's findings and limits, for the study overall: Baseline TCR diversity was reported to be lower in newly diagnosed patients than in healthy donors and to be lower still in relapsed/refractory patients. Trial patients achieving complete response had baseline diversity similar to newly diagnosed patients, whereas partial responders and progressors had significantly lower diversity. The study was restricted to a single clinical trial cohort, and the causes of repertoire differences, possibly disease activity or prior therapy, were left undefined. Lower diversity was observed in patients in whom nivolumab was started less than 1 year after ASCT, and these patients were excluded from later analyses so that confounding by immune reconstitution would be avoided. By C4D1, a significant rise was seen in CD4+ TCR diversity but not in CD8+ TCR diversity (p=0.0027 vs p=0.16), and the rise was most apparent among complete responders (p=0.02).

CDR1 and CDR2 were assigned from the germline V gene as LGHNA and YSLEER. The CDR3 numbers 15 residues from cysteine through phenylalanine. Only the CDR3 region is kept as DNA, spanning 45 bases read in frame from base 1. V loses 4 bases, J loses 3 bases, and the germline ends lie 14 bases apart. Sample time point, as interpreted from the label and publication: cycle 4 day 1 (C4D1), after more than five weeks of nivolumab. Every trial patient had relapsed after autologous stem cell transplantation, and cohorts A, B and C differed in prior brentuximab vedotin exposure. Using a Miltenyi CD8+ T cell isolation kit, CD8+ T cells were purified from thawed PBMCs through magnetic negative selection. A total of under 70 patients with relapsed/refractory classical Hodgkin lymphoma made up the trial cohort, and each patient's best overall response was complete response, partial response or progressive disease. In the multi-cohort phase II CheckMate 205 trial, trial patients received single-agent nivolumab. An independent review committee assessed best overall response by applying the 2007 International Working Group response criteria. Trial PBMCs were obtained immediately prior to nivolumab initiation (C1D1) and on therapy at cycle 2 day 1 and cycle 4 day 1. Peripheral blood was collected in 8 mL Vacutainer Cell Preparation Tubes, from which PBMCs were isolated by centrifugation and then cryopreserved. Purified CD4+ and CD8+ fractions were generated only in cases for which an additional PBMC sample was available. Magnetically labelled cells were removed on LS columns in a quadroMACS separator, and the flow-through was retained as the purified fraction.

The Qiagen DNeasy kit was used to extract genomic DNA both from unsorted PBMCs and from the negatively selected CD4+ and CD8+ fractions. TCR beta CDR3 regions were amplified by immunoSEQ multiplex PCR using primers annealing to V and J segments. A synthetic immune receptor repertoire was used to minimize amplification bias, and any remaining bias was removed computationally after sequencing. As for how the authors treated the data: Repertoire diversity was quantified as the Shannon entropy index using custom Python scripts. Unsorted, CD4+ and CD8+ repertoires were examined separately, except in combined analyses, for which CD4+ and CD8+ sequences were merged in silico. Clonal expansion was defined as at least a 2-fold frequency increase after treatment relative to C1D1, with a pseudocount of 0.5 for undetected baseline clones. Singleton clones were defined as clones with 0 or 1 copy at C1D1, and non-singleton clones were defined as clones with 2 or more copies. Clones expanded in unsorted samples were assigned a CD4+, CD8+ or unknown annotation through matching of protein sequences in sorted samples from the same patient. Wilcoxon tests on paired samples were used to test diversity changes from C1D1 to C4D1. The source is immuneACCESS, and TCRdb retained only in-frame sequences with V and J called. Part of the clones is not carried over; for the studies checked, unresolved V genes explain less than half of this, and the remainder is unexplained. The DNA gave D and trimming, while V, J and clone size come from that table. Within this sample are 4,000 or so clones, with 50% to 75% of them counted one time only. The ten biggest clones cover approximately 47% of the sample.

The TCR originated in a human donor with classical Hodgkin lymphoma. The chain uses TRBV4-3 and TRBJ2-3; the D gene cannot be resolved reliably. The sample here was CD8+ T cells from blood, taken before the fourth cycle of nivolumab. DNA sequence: TGCGCCAGCAGCCCTTTTGCCCTGGGGACAGATACGCAGTATTTT. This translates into CASSPFALGTDTQYF.